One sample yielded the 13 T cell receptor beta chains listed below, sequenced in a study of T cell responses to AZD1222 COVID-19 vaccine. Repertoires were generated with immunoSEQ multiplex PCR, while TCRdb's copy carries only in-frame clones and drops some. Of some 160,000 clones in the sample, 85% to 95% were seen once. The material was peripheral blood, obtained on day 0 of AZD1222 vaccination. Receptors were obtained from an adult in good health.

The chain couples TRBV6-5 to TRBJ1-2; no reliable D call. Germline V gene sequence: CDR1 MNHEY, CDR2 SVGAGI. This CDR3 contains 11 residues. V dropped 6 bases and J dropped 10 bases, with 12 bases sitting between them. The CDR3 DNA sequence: TGTGCCAGCAGGTCGGAGGTTTACTACACCTTC. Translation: CASRSEVYYTF.

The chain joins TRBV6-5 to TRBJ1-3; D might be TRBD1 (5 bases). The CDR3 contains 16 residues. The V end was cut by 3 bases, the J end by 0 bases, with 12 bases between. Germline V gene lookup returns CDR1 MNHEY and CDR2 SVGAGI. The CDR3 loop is CASSYGDSASGNTIYF. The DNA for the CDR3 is TGTGCCAGCAGTTATGGGGACTCTGCCTCTGGAAACACCATATATTTT.

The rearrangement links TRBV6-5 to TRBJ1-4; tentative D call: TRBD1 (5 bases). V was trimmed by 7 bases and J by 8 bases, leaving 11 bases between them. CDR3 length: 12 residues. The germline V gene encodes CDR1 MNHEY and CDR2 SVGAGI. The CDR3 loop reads CASIGGGEKLFF. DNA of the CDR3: TGTGCCAGCATCGGGGGGGGAGAAAAACTGTTTTTT.

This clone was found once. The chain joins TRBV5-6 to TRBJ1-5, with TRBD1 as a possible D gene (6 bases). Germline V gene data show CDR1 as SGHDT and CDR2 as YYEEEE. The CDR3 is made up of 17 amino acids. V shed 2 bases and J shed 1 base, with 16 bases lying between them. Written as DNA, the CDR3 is TGTGCCAGCAGCTTCAGGGGTTGGGACAACAGCAATCAGCCCCAGCATTTT. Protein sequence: CASSFRGWDNSNQPQHF.

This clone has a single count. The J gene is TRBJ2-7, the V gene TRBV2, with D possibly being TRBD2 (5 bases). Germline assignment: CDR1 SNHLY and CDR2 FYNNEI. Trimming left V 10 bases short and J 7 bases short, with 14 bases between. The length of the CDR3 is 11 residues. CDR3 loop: CAMRDEGEQYF. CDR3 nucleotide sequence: TGTGCCATGCGCGACGAGGGAGAGCAGTACTTC.

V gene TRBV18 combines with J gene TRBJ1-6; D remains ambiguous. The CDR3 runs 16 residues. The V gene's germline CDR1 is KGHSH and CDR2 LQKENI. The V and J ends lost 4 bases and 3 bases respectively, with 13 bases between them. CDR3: CASSRTYNDYNSPLHF. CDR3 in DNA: TGTGCCAGCTCACGAACATATAACGACTATAATTCACCCCTCCACTTT.

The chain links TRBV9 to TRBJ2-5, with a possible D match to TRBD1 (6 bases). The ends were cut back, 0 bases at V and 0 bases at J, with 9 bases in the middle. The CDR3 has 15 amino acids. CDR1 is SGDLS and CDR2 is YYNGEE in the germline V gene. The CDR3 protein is CASSVGGPNQETQYF. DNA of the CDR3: TGTGCCAGCAGCGTAGGGGGGCCCAACCAAGAGACCCAGTACTTC.

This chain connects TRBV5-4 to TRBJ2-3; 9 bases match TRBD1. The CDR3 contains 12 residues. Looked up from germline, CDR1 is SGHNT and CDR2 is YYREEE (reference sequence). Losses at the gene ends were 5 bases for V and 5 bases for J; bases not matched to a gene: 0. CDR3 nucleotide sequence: TGTGCCAGCAGGGACAGGGGAGATACGCAGTATTTT. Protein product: CASRDRGDTQYF. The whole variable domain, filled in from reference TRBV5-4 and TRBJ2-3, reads ETGVTQSPTHLIKTRGQQVTLRCSSQSGHNTVSWYQQALGQGPQFIFQYYREEENGRGNFPPRFSGLQFPNYSSELNVNALELDDSALYLCASRDRGDTQYFGPGTRLTVL.

CDR3 amino acids: CASSPAGTGYMFF. The CDR3 DNA follows: TGTGCCAGCAGTCCGGCTGGGACAGGTTACATGTTTTTT. V usage is TRBV28 and J usage is TRBJ1-4; 8 bases map to TRBD1. V was pared by 5 bases and J by 15 bases, with 11 bases of the junction left unmatched. The germline V gene encodes CDR1 MDHEN and CDR2 SYDVKM. CDR3 length equals 13 residues. The full variable domain, in which reference TRBV28 and TRBJ1-4 provide the parts outside the CDR3, is DVKVTQSSRYLVKRTGEKVFLECVQDMDHENMFWYRQDPGLGLRLIYFSYDVKMKEKGDIPEGYSVSREKKERFSLILESASTNQTSMYLCASSPAGTGYMFFGSGTQLSVL.

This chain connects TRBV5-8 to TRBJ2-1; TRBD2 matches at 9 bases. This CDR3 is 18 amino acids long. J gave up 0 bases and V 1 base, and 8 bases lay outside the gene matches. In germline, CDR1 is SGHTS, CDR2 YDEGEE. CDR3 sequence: CASSLPGGGATSYNEQFF. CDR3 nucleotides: TGTGCCAGCAGCTTGCCCGGCGGGGGGGCTACCTCCTACAATGAGCAGTTCTTC. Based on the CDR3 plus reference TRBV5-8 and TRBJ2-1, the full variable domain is EAGVTQSPTHLIKTRGQQATLRCSPISGHTSVYWYQQALGLGLQFLLWYDEGEERNRGNFPPRFSGRQFPNYSSELNVNALELEDSALYLCASSLPGGGATSYNEQFFGPGTRLTVL.

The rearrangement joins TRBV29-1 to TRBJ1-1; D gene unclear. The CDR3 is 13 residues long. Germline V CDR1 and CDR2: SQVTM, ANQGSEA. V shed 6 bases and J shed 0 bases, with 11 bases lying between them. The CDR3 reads CSVKGVLNTEAFF. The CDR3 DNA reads TGCAGCGTGAAGGGAGTCCTGAACACTGAAGCTTTCTTT.

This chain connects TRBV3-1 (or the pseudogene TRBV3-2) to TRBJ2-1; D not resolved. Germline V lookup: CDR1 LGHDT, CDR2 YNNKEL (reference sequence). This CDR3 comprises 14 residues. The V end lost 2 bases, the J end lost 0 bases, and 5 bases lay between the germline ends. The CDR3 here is CASSQSSSYNEQFF. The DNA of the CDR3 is TGTGCCAGCAGCCAATCCAGCTCCTACAATGAGCAGTTCTTC.

DNA of the CDR3: TGTGCCAGCAGTTTGGGGGGGCCGGCTTTCTTT. It specifies CASSLGGPAFF. This rearrangement joins TRBV12-3 or TRBV12-4 to TRBJ1-1; D might be TRBD1 (6 bases). Trimming pared 3 bases from V and 11 bases from J, leaving 10 bases between. The CDR3 loop spans 11 amino acids.